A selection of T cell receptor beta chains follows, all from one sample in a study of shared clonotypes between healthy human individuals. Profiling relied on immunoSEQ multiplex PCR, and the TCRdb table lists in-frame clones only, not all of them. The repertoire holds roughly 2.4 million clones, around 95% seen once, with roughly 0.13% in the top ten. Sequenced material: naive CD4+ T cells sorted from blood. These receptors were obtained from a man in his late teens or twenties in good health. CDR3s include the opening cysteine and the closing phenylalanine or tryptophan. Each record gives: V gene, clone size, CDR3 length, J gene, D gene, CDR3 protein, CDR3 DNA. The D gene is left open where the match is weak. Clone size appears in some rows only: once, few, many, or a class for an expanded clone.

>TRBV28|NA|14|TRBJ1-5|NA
CATLLLQSNQPQHF
TGTGCCACCCTTTTGCTGCAGTCCAATCAGCCCCAGCATTTT
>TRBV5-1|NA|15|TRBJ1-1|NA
CASSLEGQGNTEAFF
TGCGCCAGCAGCTTGGAAGGGCAGGGGAACACTGAAGCTTTCTTT
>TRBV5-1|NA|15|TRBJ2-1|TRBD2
CASSLELAGAGEQFF
TGCGCCAGCAGCTTGGAGCTAGCGGGAGCTGGTGAGCAGTTCTTC
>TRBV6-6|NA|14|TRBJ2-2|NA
CASSDPVPTGELFF
TGTGCCAGCAGTGACCCTGTCCCCACCGGGGAGCTGTTTTTT
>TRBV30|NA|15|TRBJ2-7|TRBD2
CAGKWTSGMTYEQYF
TGTGCCGGGAAGTGGACTAGCGGGATGACCTACGAGCAGTACTTC
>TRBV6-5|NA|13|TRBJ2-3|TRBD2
CASRVAGADTQYF
TGTGCCAGCAGGGTCGCGGGAGCAGATACGCAGTATTTT
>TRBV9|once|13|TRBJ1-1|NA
CASSETPVTEAFF
TGTGCCAGCAGCGAGACCCCTGTGACTGAAGCTTTCTTT
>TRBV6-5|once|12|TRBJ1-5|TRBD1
CASSSRTGVLHF
TGTGCCAGCAGCTCCCGGACAGGGGTGTTGCATTTT
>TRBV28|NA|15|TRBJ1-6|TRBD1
CASSPRDRGRSPLHF
TGTGCCAGCAGTCCCCGGGACAGGGGGCGGTCACCCCTCCACTTT
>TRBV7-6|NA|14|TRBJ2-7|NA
CASSLQAGVYEQYF
TGTGCCAGCAGCCTCCAGGCAGGTGTGTACGAGCAGTACTTC
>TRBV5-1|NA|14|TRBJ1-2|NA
CASSLDPGASGYTF
TGCGCCAGCAGCTTGGATCCGGGGGCCAGTGGCTACACCTTC
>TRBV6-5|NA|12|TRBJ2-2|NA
CASSRDTGELFF
TGTGCCAGCAGTCGAGACACCGGGGAGCTGTTTTTT
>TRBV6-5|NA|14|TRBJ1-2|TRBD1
CASSRRGGNYGYTF
TGTGCCAGCAGCCGCCGAGGGGGCAACTATGGCTACACCTTC
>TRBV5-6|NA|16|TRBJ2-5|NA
CASSQGRRGRGETQYF
TGTGCCAGCAGCCAAGGACGCAGGGGACGAGGAGAGACCCAGTACTTC
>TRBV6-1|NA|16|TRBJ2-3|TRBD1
CASSEPGGAFPDTQYF
TGTGCCAGCAGTGAACCAGGGGGCGCGTTCCCAGATACGCAGTATTTT
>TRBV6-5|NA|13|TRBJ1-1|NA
CASNWRGGTEAFF
TGTGCCAGCAATTGGAGGGGCGGCACTGAAGCTTTCTTT
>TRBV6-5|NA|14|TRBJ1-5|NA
CASSRPGGGQPQHF
TGTGCCAGCAGCCGACCCGGGGGAGGTCAGCCCCAGCATTTT
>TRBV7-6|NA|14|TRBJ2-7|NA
CASSLVGVQYEQYF
TGTGCCAGCAGCTTAGTGGGGGTCCAGTACGAGCAGTACTTC